Listed below are T cell receptor beta chains from one sample, sequenced in a study of OX40 agonist ivuxolimab in advanced cancers. Generated by immunoSEQ multiplex PCR, the TCRdb table keeps only in-frame clones and is missing some. The table records about 130,000 clones, 85% to 95% of them present only once. The sequences come from CD4+ or CD8+ T cells sorted from blood, collected in a trial of the OX40 agonist ivuxolimab. Source of these receptors: an adult with an advanced solid tumor such as melanoma, head and neck, liver or kidney cancer. CDR3s include the opening cysteine and the closing phenylalanine or tryptophan. Each record gives: V gene, J gene, D gene, clone size, CDR3 protein, CDR3 DNA. D genes are given only for firm matches. Expanded clones get a size class; other rows say once, few or many, or leave the size out.

V: TRBV5-1
J: TRBJ1-1
D: -
size: -
CDR3: CASSWRRQGTTEAFF
DNA: TGCGCCAGCAGCTGGCGCCGGCAGGGGACAACTGAAGCTTTCTTT

V: TRBV9
J: TRBJ2-1
D: -
size: once
CDR3: CASSVGSSSYNEQFF
DNA: TGTGCCAGCAGCGTGGGCTCGAGCTCCTACAATGAGCAGTTCTTC

V: TRBV5-4
J: TRBJ2-5
D: -
size: -
CDR3: CASSLIGYRETQYF
DNA: TGTGCCAGCAGCTTGATTGGGTACCGAGAGACCCAGTACTTC

V: TRBV7-6
J: TRBJ2-3
D: TRBD2
size: once
CDR3: CASSSVGLAGSRDTQYF
DNA: TGTGCCAGCAGCTCCGTCGGACTAGCGGGAAGCAGAGATACGCAGTATTTT

V: TRBV7-2
J: TRBJ2-2
D: -
size: once
CDR3: CASSLSIGKGNTGELFF
DNA: TGTGCCAGCAGCTTAAGTATTGGCAAGGGGAACACCGGGGAGCTGTTTTTT

V: TRBV27
J: TRBJ1-6
D: -
size: -
CDR3: CASSLVGRSNSPLHF
DNA: TGTGCCAGCAGTTTGGTAGGGAGGTCTAACTCACCCCTCCACTTT

V: TRBV9
J: TRBJ2-5
D: -
size: -
CDR3: CASSVVGGWRETQYF
DNA: TGTGCCAGCAGCGTAGTGGGGGGATGGCGGGAGACCCAGTACTTC

V: TRBV28
J: TRBJ1-2
D: -
size: -
CDR3: CASSFPRPSGYGYTF
DNA: TGTGCCAGCAGTTTCCCCAGGCCATCGGGCTATGGCTACACCTTC

V: TRBV7-9
J: TRBJ1-2
D: TRBD1
size: -
CDR3: CASSLQGSYGYTF
DNA: TGTGCCAGCAGCCTACAGGGGAGCTATGGCTACACCTTC

V: TRBV4-1
J: TRBJ1-5
D: -
size: -
CDR3: CASSQDGAGGSHQPQHF
DNA: TGCGCCAGCAGCCAAGATGGTGCGGGCGGGTCCCATCAGCCCCAGCATTTT

V: TRBV6-5
J: TRBJ2-7
D: -
size: -
CDR3: CASSYSEGYEQYF
DNA: TGTGCCAGCAGTTACTCAGAGGGGTACGAGCAGTACTTC

V: TRBV28
J: TRBJ2-7
D: -
size: -
CDR3: CASSFPQDSYEQYF
DNA: TGTGCCAGCAGTTTTCCCCAGGACTCCTACGAGCAGTACTTC

V: TRBV5-4
J: TRBJ1-2
D: -
size: few
CDR3: CASSAGLAGYGYTF
DNA: TGTGCCAGCAGCGCCGGGTTGGCGGGCTATGGCTACACCTTC

V: TRBV19
J: TRBJ2-7
D: TRBD1
size: few
CDR3: CASSTGGHEQYF
DNA: TGTGCCAGTTCCACAGGGGGCCACGAGCAGTACTTC

V: TRBV28
J: TRBJ1-5
D: -
size: -
CDR3: CASSFGGRGNQPQHF
DNA: TGTGCCAGCAGCTTCGGGGGGAGAGGCAATCAGCCCCAGCATTTT

V: TRBV9
J: TRBJ2-5
D: TRBD2
size: -
CDR3: CASSVGTGGPGETQYF
DNA: TGTGCCAGCAGCGTAGGAACGGGAGGGCCAGGGGAGACCCAGTACTTC

V: TRBV18
J: TRBJ1-1
D: -
size: once
CDR3: CASSPGTNTEAFF
DNA: TGTGCCAGCTCACCAGGGACAAACACTGAAGCTTTCTTT

V: TRBV27
J: TRBJ2-1
D: -
size: -
CDR3: CATGGYNEQFF
DNA: TGTGCCACCGGGGGATACAATGAGCAGTTCTTC

V: TRBV6-5
J: TRBJ1-1
D: TRBD1
size: -
CDR3: CASSQYRGYTEAFF
DNA: TGTGCCAGCAGTCAGTACAGGGGGTACACTGAAGCTTTCTTT

V: TRBV9
J: TRBJ1-4
D: TRBD1
size: -
CDR3: CASSINPGGGGEKLFF
DNA: TGTGCCAGCAGCATCAACCCAGGGGGCGGCGGTGAAAAACTGTTTTTT

V: TRBV27
J: TRBJ2-7
D: -
size: -
CDR3: CASSLTVPYEQYF
DNA: TGTGCCAGCAGCCTGACAGTCCCCTACGAGCAGTACTTC

V: TRBV29-1
J: TRBJ2-7
D: TRBD2
size: -
CDR3: CSVEGTSGRVYEQYF
DNA: TGCAGCGTTGAGGGGACTAGCGGGAGAGTGTACGAGCAGTACTTC

V: TRBV11-1
J: TRBJ1-2
D: -
size: -
CDR3: CASSLQGYGYTF
DNA: TGTGCCAGCAGCTTACAGGGCTATGGCTACACCTTC

V: TRBV28
J: TRBJ2-7
D: -
size: -
CDR3: CASSLAGRGSYEQYF
DNA: TGTGCCAGCAGTTTAGCAGGCAGGGGTTCCTACGAGCAGTACTTC